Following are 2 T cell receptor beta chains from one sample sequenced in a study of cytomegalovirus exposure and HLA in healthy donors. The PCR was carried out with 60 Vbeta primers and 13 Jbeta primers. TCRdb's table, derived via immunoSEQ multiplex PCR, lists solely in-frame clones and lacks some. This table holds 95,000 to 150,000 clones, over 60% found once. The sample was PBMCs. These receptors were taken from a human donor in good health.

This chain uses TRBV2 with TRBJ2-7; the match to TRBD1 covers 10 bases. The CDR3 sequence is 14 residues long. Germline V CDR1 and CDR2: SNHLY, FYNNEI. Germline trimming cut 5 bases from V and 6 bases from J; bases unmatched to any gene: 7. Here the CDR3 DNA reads TGTGCCAGCAGTTCCGGAGGGACAGGGGTCGAGCAGTACTTC. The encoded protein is CASSSGGTGVEQYF.

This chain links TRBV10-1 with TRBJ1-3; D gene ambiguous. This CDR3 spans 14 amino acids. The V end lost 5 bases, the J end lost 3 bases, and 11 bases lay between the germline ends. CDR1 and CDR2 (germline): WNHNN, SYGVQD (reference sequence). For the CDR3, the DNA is TGCGCCAGCAGTCTCTCACTTGGTGGAAACACCATATATTTT. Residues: CASSLSLGGNTIYF.